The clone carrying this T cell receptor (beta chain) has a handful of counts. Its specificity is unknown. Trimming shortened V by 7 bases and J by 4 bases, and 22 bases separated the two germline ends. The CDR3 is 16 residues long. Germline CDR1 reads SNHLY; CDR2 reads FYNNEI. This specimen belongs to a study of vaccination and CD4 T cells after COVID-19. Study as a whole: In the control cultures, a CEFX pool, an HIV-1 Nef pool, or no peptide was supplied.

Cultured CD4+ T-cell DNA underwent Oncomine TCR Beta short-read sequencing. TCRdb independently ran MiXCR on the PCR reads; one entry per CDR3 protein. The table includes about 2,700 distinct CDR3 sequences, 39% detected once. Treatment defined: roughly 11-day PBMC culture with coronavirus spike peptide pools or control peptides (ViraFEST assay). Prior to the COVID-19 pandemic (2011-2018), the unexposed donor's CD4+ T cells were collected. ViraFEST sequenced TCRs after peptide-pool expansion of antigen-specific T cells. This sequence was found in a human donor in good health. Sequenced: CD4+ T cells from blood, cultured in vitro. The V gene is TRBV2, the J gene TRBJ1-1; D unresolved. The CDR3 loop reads CASNFGFRGIITEAFF. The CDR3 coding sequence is TGTGCCAGCAACTTCGGGTTTCGGGGAATAATCACTGAAGCTTTCTTT.